This T cell receptor beta chain was identified during a study of cytomegalovirus exposure and HLA in healthy donors. Study-level background: HLA-typed donors were the source of approximately 85 million unique TCRs held in an early data release.

The PCR employed 60 Vbeta primers together with 13 Jbeta primers. Clones were read by immunoSEQ multiplex PCR, and TCRdb kept only the in-frame ones, dropping some. The data contain some 180,000 clones, about 79% of them singletons. Findings and limits, study-wide: At a 0.05 false discovery rate, a later analysis found over 15,000 TCR beta sequences to be associated with HLA alleles. Later analysis indicated greater clonal expansion among HLA-associated TCR beta chains than among equally common other chains.

Points on this clone: Its antigen remains unidentified.

The clonotype comes from a man younger than 35 in good health and CMV-seronegative. What was sequenced was PBMCs.

The CDR3 is CASSLSGGSRYNEQFF. CDR3 DNA: TGTGCCAGCAGTTTATCCGGCGGGAGTCGATACAATGAGCAGTTCTTC. The rearrangement joins TRBV27 to TRBJ2-1; 7 bases match TRBD2. Germline V lookup: CDR1 MNHEY, CDR2 SMNVEV (reference sequence). The J segment lost 4 bases and the V segment lost 0 bases, leaving 6 bases of the junction unmatched. There are 16 residues in the CDR3.